This TCR beta chain was recovered during a study of beta chain features in type 1 diabetes. Germline CDR1 is SNHLY and CDR2 is FYNNEI. With 6 bases clipped from V and 2 bases from J, the junction kept 6 bases outside the gene matches. The CDR3 totals 15 residues. One heparinised blood draw averaging around 120 mL was given by each donor. Every bit of the isolated RNA underwent reverse transcription, so sequencing read expressed TCRB transcripts. The repertoire was sequenced with immunoSEQ multiplex PCR; TCRdb's copy has only in-frame clones and lacks some. The table shows 300,000 to 400,000 clones, with approximately 9.7% occurring only once. General study findings and limits: Across patients, naive, central memory and Treg TCRB repertoires exhibited apparently greater similarity than was observed across healthy donors. Among all four CD4+ subsets, Type 1 diabetes patients had TCRB CDR3s that were moderately but significantly shorter.

This clone was counted between two and nine times. Its cognate antigen is unknown. The sample was central memory CD4+ T cells from blood. The chain links TRBV2 to TRBJ2-5, with 10 bases fitting TRBD1. The receptor comes from a man aged 25 to 40 with type 1 diabetes. The CDR3 sequence is CASSPTGGAQETQYF. CDR3 coding DNA: TGTGCCAGCAGCCCGACAGGGGGCGCGCAAGAGACCCAGTACTTC.